This entry is about one T cell receptor (beta chain). The entry originates in a study of blood T cell repertoires in COVID-19. Study-level background: From the United States, Italy and Spain came samples of acute and convalescent COVID-19. Sample material is recorded as cDNA or gDNA derived from T cells, B-cell-depleted T cells, or PBMCs.

Study processing details: Reference gene primer amplification gave estimated nucleated cell counts. TCRdb's table, derived via immunoSEQ multiplex PCR, lists solely in-frame clones and lacks some. V and J calls and clone size are as listed in that table; D and trimming were resolved from the DNA. The sample lists about 300,000 clones; approximately 86% were seen once. The CDR3 is 16 amino acids. From germline, CDR1 is SGHNT and CDR2 YYREEE (reference sequence). V dropped 0 bases and J dropped 1; count of bases not matched to a gene: 1. The source material was peripheral blood. The clonotype was recovered from a man between 65 and 85 years old with acute or convalescent COVID-19. The chain carries TRBV5-4 and TRBJ1-1, with TRBD1 matching 12 bases. CDR3 protein: CASSLEGQGANTEAFF. CDR3 DNA sequence: TGTGCCAGCAGCTTGGAGGGACAGGGGGCGAACACTGAAGCTTTCTTT.